The 7 T cell receptor beta chains in this list originate from one sample, sequenced in a study of control samples from healthy donors and cancer patients. The table came from immunoSEQ multiplex PCR; TCRdb's copy has only in-frame clones and leaves some out. The sample has 70,000 or so clones, 84% seen once. Sequencing was done on a sample of PBMCs. These receptors came from a woman aged 45-59 years with lung cancer.

V is TRBV7-9 and J is TRBJ2-7; D gene uncertain. CDR1 and CDR2 from the germline V gene are SEHNR and FQNEAQ (reference sequence). CDR3 length equals 12 residues. Trimming stripped 2 bases from V and 2 bases from J, with 4 bases between. CDR3 nucleotide sequence: TGTGCCAGCAGCTTAACGGCCTACGAGCAGTACTTC. Translation: CASSLTAYEQYF. The entire variable domain, with the rest obtained from reference TRBV7-9 and TRBJ2-7, is as follows: DTGVSQNPRHKITKRGQNVTFRCDPISEHNRLYWYRQTLGQGPEFLTYFQNEAQLEKSRLLSDRFSAERPKGSFSTLEIQRTEQGDSAMYLCASSLTAYEQYFGPGTRLTVT.

Written as DNA, the CDR3 is TGTGCCACCAGTGTTAGGGGGGATACGCAGTATTTT. Translating it yields CATSVRGDTQYF. This rearrangement joins TRBV24-1 to TRBJ2-3, with a possible D match to TRBD1 (6 bases). The CDR3 sequence is 12 residues long. Per germline, CDR1 KGHDR and CDR2 SFDVKD. With 5 bases removed from V and 6 bases from J, the gap between germline ends came to 8 bases.

The rearrangement links TRBV9 to TRBJ1-1, with 9 positions matching TRBD1. CDR1 and CDR2 (germline): SGDLS, YYNGEE. Trimming removed 3 bases from V and 4 bases from J; junction bases left unmatched: 7. This CDR3 is 15 amino acids long. The DNA for the CDR3 is TGTGCCAGCAGCGCCGCGGACAGGGGAAGCACTGAAGCTTTCTTT. Its protein is CASSAADRGSTEAFF.

Written as DNA, the CDR3 is TGCGCCAGCAGCCAAGTTGGTTGGGACAGCTCTGGAAACACCATATATTTT. Amino acids: CASSQVGWDSSGNTIYF. The chain is built from TRBV4-1 and TRBJ1-3; 7 bases map to TRBD1. The CDR3 length is 17 residues. J lost 0 bases, V lost 1 base, and 6 bases had no gene match. Per the germline V gene, CDR1 is MGHRA and CDR2 is YSYEKL.

V is TRBV6-2 or TRBV6-3 and J is TRBJ2-3, with D uncertain. The CDR3 consists of 12 residues. Trimming left V 6 bases short and J 4 bases short, with 8 bases between. CDR1 is MNHEY and CDR2 is SVGEGT in the germline V gene. CDR3 sequence (DNA): TGTGCCAGCAGCCCCAACGCAGATACGCAGTATTTT. Translation gives CASSPNADTQYF.

This chain connects TRBV6-4 to TRBJ1-5; no clear D. CDR1 and CDR2 (germline): MRHNA, SNTAGT. The V end lost 5 bases, the J end lost 5 bases, and 10 bases lay between the germline ends. This CDR3 is 13 amino acids long. As DNA, the CDR3 is TGTGCCAGCAGTCGCAGAAAAGATCAGCCCCAGCATTTT. It is translated as CASSRRKDQPQHF.

For this clone: One end of the junction does not line up with germline, which may come from a read error. The CDR3 DNA follows: TGTGCCACCAGCAGAGATCCGATGGGCGGGGGGAATGGAAAACTGTTTTTT. This sequence encodes CATSRDPMGGGNGKLFF. This rearrangement joins TRBV15 to TRBJ1-4; possible D gene TRBD1, 5 bases. This CDR3 region has 17 residues. Germline V gene data show CDR1 as LNHNV and CDR2 as YYDKDF (reference sequence). Full variable domain (remainder filled in from reference TRBV15 and TRBJ1-4): DAMVIQNPRYQVTQFGKPVTLSCSQTLNHNVMYWYQQKSSQAPKLLFHYYDKDFNNEADTPDNFQSRRPNTSFCFLDIRSPGLGDTAMYLCATSRDPMGGGNGKLFFGSGTQLSVL.